The entry below describes one TCR beta chain. Its antigen remains unidentified. Treg sorting used a CD4+CD25+CD127-/low gate. Semi-nested PCR with Nested Universal Primer A followed constant-region reverse priming of full-length variable regions. TCRdb re-derived calls from the 5' RACE reads in MiXCR, one entry per CDR3 protein. The repertoire has 8,000 to 10,000 distinct CDR3 sequences, 20% to 30% of them found once; the top ten carry roughly 3.2%. Broader study findings: In terms of TCR gene usage, tumor memory CD4+ T cells clustered together with blood and lymph node memory CD4+ cells, as well as with lymph node naive CD4+ cells. Larger-cohort validation covered only one TCR beta V-J rearrangement. Tumor Treg TCRs overlapped most with tumor naive CD4+ cells.

This TCR came from a female donor with breast cancer. The sequenced material came from Tregs sorted from blood.

Here the CDR3 reads CASSDLGLSSYEQYF. DNA for the CDR3: TGTGCCAGCAGTGACCTAGGGCTAAGCTCCTACGAGCAGTACTTC. This chain connects TRBV6-1 to TRBJ2-7; unclear D gene. V lost 3 bases and J 0 bases, leaving 12 bases between the germline ends. The CDR3 has 15 amino acids. Germline assignment: CDR1 MNHNS and CDR2 SASEGT.